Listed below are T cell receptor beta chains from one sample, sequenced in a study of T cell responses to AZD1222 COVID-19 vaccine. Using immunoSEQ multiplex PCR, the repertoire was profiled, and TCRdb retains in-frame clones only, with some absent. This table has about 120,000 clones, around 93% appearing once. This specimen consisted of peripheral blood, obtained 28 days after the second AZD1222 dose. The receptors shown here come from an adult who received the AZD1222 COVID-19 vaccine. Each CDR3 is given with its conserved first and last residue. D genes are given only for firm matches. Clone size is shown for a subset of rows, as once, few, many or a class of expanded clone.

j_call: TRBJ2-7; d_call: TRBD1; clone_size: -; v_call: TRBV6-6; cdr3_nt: TGTGCCACCTGCAGGGGGAACTCCTACGAGCAGTACTTC; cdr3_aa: CATCRGNSYEQYF
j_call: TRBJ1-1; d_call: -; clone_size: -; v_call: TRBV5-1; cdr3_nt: TGCGCCAGCAGCTTGGGAGCAGGGCAGAACACTGAAGCTTTCTTT; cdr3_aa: CASSLGAGQNTEAFF
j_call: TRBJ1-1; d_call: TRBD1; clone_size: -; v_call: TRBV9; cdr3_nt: TGTGCCAGCAGCGTAGGGACAGGGCGGGACACTGAAGCTTTCTTT; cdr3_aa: CASSVGTGRDTEAFF
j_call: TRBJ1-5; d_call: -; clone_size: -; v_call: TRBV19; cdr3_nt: TGTGCCAGTAGTATTCGCTGGACATGGGAGAGCAATCAGCCCCAGCATTTT; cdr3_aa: CASSIRWTWESNQPQHF
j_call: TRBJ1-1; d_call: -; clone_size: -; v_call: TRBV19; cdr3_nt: TGTGCCAGTAGTATAACAGGAGTAAACACTGAAGCTTTCTTT; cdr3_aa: CASSITGVNTEAFF
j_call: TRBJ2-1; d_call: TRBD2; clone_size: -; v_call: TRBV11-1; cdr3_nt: TGTGCCAGCAGCCCTCAATCCGGGACTAGCTACAATGAGCAGTTCTTC; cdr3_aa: CASSPQSGTSYNEQFF
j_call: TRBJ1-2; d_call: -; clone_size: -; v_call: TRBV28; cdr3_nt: TGTGCCAGCAGTTTCAGGCTTCCTAGGGGCTATGGCTACACCTTC; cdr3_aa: CASSFRLPRGYGYTF
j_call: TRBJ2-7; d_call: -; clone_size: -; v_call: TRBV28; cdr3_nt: TGTGCCAGCAGTTTATTGGGTCAGGGGCTCTCCTACGAGCAGTACTTC; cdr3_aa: CASSLLGQGLSYEQYF
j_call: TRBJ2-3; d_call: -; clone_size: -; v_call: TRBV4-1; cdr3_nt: TGCGCCAGCAGCCAAGTTTCTACGGTAGATACGCAGTATTTT; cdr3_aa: CASSQVSTVDTQYF
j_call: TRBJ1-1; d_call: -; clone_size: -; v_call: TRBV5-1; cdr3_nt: TGCGCCAGCAGCTTGGTTCAGGGGAAGGACACTGAAGCTTTCTTT; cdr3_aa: CASSLVQGKDTEAFF
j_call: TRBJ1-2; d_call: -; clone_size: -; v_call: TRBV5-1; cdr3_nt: TGCGCCAGCAGCTTGGTTCCCGGGGAGGCTGGCTACACCTTC; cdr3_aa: CASSLVPGEAGYTF
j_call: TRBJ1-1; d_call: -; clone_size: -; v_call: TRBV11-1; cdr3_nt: TGTGCCAGCAGCTTAGTTGGCGGAATGAACACTGAAGCTTTCTTT; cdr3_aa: CASSLVGGMNTEAFF
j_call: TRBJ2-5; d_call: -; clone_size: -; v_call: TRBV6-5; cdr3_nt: TGTGCCAGCAGGCGGCAGGTAAAGGAGACCCAGTACTTC; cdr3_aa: CASRRQVKETQYF
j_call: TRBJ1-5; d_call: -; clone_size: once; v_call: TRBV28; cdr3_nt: TGTGCCAGCAGGGGGGGTCATCAGCCCCAGCATTTT; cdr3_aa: CASRGGHQPQHF
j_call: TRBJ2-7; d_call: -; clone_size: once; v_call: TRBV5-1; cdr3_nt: TGCGCCAGCAGCTTTAGTTCGGGTTCCGAATACGAGCAGTACTTC; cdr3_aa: CASSFSSGSEYEQYF
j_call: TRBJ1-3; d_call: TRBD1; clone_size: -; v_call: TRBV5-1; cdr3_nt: TGCGCCAGCAGCTCAGAGACAGGGGGTAGAAACACCATATATTTT; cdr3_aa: CASSSETGGRNTIYF
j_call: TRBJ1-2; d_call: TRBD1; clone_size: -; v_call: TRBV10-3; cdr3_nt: TGTGCCATCAGCGACAGGGATTTAGCTAACTATGGCTACACCTTC; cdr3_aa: CAISDRDLANYGYTF
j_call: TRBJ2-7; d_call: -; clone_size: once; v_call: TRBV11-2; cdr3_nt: TGTGCCAGCAGCTTAGAAGCCCGAGGGTTCTACGAGCAGTACTTC; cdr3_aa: CASSLEARGFYEQYF
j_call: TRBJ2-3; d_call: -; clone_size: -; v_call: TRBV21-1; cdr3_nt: TGTGCCAGCAGCAAAGAACGGGGACTAGCGGGAGCGCCAGATACGCAGTATTTT; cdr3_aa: CASSKERGLAGAPDTQYF
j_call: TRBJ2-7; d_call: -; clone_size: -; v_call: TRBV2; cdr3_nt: TGTGCCAGCAGTGCCGGGAACACGCCCTACGAGCAGTACTTC; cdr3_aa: CASSAGNTPYEQYF
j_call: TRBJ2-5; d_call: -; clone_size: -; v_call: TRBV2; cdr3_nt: TGTGCCAGCAGGAAGGACACCCGAGAGACCCAGTACTTC; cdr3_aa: CASRKDTRETQYF
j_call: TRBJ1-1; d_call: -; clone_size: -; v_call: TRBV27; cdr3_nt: TGTGCCAGCAGTTTAGGGACTAAGAACACTGAAGCTTTCTTT; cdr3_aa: CASSLGTKNTEAFF
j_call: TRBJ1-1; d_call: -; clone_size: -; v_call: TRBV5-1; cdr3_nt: TGCGCCAGCAGCTTGACAGGGCTGACTGAAGCTTTCTTT; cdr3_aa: CASSLTGLTEAFF
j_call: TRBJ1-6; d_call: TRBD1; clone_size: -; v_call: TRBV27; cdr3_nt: TGTGCCAGCAGCAACGGACAGGTTTATGTCAGTAATTCACCCCTCCACTTT; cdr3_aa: CASSNGQVYVSNSPLHF
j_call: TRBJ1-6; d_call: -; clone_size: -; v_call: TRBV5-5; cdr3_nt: TGTGCCAGCAGCTTCGTTGGCGGGGGCCGGTCACCCCTCCACTTT; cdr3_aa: CASSFVGGGRSPLHF
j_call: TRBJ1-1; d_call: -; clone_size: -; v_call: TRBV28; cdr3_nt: TGTGCCAGCAGTTTCCCAGCTAACACTGAAGCTTTCTTT; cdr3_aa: CASSFPANTEAFF
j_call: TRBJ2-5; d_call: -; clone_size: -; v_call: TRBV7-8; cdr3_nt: TGTGCCAGCAGCTTAGGATCAGGGGCCACAGAGACCCAGTACTTC; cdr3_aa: CASSLGSGATETQYF
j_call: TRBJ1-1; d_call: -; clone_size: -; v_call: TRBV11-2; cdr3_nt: TGTGCCAGCAGCTTAGTGGCAGGGCTGAACACTGAAGCTTTCTTT; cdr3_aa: CASSLVAGLNTEAFF
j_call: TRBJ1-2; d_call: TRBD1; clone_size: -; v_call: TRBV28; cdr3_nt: TGTGCCAGCAGTTCCCAGGGGGTCTATGGCTACACCTTC; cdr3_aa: CASSSQGVYGYTF
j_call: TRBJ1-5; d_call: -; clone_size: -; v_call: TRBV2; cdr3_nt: TGTGCCAGCAAAACAACTAGCAATCAGCCCCAGCATTTT; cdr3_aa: CASKTTSNQPQHF
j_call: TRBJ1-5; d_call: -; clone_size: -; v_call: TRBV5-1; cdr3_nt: TGCGCCAGCAGCTTGGGGACAGCGGGTCAGCCCCAGCATTTT; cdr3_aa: CASSLGTAGQPQHF
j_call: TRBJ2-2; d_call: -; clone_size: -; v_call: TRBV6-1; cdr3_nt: TGTGCCAGCAGCGAAACGCTATTCAGGGCGCTCTACACCGGGGAGCTGTTTTTT; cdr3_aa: CASSETLFRALYTGELFF
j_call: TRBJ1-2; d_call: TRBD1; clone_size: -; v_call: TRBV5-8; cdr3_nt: TGTGCCAGCAGCTACTGGACAGGGGGTAACTATGGCTACACCTTC; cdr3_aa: CASSYWTGGNYGYTF
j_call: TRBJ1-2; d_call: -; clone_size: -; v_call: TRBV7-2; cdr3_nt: TGTGCCAGCAGCGCGTTTACAGGGTTTAGGGGCTACACCTTC; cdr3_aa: CASSAFTGFRGYTF
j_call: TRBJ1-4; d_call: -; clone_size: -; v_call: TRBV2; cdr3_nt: TGTGCCAGCACTCGGGTCACTAATGAAAAACTGTTTTTT; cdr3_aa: CASTRVTNEKLFF
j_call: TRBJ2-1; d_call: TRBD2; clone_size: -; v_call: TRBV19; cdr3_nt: TGTGCCAGTAGTATAGAAAAAGGACTAGCGGAACAGTTCTTC; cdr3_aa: CASSIEKGLAEQFF
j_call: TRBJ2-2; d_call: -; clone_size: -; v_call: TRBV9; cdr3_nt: TGTGCCAGCAGCTCCCCCCTACGGGACCTTCGAAATACCGGGGAGCTGTTTTTT; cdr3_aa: CASSSPLRDLRNTGELFF
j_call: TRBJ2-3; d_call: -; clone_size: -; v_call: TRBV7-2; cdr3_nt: TGTGCCAGCAGCTTCCAACAGAACACAGATACGCAGTATTTT; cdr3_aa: CASSFQQNTDTQYF
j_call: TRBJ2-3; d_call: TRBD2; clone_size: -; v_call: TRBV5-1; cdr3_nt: TGCGCCTCTCAAAGGACTAGCGGTTCAGATACGCAGTATTTT; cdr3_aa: CASQRTSGSDTQYF
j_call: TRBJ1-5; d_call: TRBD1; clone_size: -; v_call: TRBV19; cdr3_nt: TGTGCCAGTAGTAACCGACAGGGCGAACAGCCCCAGCATTTT; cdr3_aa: CASSNRQGEQPQHF
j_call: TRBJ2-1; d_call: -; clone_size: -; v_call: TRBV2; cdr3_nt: TGTGCCAGCAGTCCGCAGGGGAATGAGCAGTTCTTC; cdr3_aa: CASSPQGNEQFF
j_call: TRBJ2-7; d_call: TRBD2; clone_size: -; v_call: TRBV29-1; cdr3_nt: TGCAGCGACACGGGACTAGCGGGAGGAGGGGAGCAGTACTTC; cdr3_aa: CSDTGLAGGGEQYF